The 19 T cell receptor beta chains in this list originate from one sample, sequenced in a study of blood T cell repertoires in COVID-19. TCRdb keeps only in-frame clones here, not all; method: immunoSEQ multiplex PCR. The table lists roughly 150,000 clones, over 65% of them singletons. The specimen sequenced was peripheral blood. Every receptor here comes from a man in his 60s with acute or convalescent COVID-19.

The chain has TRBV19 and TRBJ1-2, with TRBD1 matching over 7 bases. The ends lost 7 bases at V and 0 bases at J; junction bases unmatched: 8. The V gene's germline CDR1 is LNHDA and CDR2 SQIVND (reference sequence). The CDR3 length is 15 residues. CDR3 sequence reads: CASIVTGSSNYGYTF. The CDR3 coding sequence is TGTGCCAGTATTGTGACAGGGTCGTCTAACTATGGCTACACCTTC.

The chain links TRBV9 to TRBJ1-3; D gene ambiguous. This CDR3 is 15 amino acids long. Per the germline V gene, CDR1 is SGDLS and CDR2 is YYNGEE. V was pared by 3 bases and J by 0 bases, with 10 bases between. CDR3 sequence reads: CASSARSFSGNTIYF. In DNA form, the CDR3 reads TGTGCCAGCAGCGCTCGGTCCTTCTCTGGAAACACCATATATTTT. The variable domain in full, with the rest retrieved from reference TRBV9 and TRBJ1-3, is DSGVTQTPKHLITATGQRVTLRCSPRSGDLSVYWYQQSLDQGLQFLIQYYNGEERAKGNILERFSAQQFPDLHSELNLSSLELGDSALYFCASSARSFSGNTIYFGEGSWLTVV.

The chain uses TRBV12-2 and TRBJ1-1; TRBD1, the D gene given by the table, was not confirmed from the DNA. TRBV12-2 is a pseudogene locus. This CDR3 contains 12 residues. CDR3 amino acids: CASRTRQVEAFF. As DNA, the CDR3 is TGTGCAAGTCGCACCCGACAGGTTGAAGCTTTCTTT.

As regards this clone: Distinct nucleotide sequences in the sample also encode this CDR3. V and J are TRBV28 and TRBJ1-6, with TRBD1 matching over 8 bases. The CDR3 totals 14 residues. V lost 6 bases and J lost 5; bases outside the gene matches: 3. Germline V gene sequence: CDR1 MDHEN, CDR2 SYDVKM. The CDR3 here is CASRTGQDNSPLHF. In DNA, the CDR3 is TGTGCCAGCAGAACGGGACAGGATAATTCACCCCTCCACTTT.

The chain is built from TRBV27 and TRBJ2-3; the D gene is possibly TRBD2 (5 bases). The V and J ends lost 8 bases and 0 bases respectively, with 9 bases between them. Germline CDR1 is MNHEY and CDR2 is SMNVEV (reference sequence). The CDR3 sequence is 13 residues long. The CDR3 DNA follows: TGTGCCAGCGGACTGAGGAGCACAGATACGCAGTATTTT. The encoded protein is CASGLRSTDTQYF.

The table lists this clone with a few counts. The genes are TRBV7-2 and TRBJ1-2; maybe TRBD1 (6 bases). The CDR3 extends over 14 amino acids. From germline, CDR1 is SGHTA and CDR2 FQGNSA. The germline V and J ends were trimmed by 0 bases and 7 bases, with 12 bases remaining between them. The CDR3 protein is CASSLAGAGVGYTF. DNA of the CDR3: TGTGCCAGCAGCTTAGCGGGGGCAGGGGTTGGCTACACCTTC.

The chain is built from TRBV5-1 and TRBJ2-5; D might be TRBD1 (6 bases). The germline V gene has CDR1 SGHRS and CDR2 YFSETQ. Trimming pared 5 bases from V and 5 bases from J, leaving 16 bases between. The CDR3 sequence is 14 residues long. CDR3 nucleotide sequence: TGCGCCAGCAGGGACAGTCTCGACAAGGAGACCCAGTACTTC. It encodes CASRDSLDKETQYF.

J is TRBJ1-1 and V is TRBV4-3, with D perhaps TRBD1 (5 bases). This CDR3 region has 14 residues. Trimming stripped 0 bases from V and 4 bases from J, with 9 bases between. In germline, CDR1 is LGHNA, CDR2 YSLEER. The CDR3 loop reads CASSQDGRATEAFF. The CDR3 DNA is TGCGCCAGCAGCCAAGACGGCAGGGCCACTGAAGCTTTCTTT.

The CDR3 nucleotides read TGTGCCAGCAGCGGCGGGGCGGAACGTAACTATGGCTACACCTTC. This encodes CASSGGAERNYGYTF. This chain connects TRBV7-9 to TRBJ1-2; possible D gene TRBD1, 5 bases. V lost 5 bases and J lost 1, with 14 bases in between. Germline loops: CDR1 SEHNR, CDR2 FQNEAQ (reference sequence). The CDR3 has 15 amino acids.

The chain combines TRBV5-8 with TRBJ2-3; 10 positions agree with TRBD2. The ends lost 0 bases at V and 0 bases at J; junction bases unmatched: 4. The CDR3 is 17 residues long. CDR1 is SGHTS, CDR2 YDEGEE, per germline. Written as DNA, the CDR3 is TGTGCCAGCAGCTTGGTAGCGGGGGGATCTAGCACAGATACGCAGTATTTT. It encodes CASSLVAGGSSTDTQYF.

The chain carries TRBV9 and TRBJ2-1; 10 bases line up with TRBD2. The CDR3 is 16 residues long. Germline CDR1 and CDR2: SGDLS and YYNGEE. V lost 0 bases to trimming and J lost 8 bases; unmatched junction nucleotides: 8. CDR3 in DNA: TGTGCCAGCAGCGTAGGAGGTAGCGGGGGGACCGATGAGCAGTTCTTC. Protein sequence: CASSVGGSGGTDEQFF.

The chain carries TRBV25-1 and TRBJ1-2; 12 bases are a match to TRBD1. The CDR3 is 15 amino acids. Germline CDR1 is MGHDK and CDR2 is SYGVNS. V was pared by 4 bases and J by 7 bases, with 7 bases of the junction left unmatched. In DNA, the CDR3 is TGTGCCAGCAGTGGGCCCGGGACAGGGGGCGGTGGCTACACCTTC. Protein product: CASSGPGTGGGGYTF.

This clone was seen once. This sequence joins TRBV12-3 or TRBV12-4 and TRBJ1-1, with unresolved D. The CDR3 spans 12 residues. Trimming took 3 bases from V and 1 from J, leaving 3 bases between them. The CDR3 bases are TGTGCCAGCAGTTTGCGGAACACTGAAGCTTTCTTT. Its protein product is CASSLRNTEAFF.

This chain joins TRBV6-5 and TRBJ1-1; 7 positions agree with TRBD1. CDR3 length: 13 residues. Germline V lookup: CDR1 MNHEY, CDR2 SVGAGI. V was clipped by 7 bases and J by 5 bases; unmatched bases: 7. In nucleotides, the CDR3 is TGTGCCAGCAACCGACAGGGTTGGACTGAAGCTTTCTTT. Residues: CASNRQGWTEAFF.

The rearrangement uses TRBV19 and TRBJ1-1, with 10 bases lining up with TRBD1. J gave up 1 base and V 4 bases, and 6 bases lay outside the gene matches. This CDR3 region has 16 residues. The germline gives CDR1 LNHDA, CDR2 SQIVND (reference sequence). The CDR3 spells CASSTWTGGSNTEAFF. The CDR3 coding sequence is TGTGCCAGTAGTACCTGGACAGGGGGATCGAACACTGAAGCTTTCTTT.

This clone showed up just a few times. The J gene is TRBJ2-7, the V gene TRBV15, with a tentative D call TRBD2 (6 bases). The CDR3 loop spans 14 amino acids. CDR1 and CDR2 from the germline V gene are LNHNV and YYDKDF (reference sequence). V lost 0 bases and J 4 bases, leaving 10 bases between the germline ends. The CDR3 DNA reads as TGTGCCACCAGCAGAGATGTCGCGGGGTACGAGCAGTACTTC. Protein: CATSRDVAGYEQYF.

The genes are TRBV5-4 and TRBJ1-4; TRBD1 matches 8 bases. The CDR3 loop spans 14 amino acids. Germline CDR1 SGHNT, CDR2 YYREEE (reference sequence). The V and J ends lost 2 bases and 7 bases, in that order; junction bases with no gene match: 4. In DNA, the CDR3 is TGTGCCAGCAGCTTCGACAGGGGAGGTGAAAAACTGTTTTTT. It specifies CASSFDRGGEKLFF.

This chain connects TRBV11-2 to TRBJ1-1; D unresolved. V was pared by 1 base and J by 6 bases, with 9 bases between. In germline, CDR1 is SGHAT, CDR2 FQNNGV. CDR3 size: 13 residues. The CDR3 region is CASSLVMTSEAFF. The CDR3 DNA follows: TGTGCCAGCAGCTTAGTGATGACATCTGAAGCTTTCTTT.

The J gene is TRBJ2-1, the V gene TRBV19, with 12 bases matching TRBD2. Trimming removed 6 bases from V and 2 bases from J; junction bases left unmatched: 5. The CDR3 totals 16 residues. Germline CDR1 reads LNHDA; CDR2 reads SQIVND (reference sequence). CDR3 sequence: CASRPTSGGPYNEQFF. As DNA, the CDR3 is TGTGCCAGTAGGCCGACTAGCGGGGGCCCCTACAATGAGCAGTTCTTC.